The rows below give T cell receptor beta chains drawn from one sample of a study of T cell responses to AZD1222 COVID-19 vaccine. The repertoire was sequenced with immunoSEQ multiplex PCR; TCRdb's copy has only in-frame clones and lacks some. Altogether under 85,000 clones are present, about nine tenths being singletons, with the ten largest covering around 3.4%. Specimen: peripheral blood, collected 28 days after the second AZD1222 dose. The receptors come from an adult who received the AZD1222 COVID-19 vaccine. CDR3s leave out the opening cysteine and the closing phenylalanine or tryptophan. Each record gives: CDR3 protein, J gene, V gene.

CDR3 protein: ASSFSENTEAF
J gene: TRBJ1-1
V gene: TRBV27

CDR3 protein: ASSQEGVTQEKLF
J gene: TRBJ1-4
V gene: TRBV3-1/TRBV3-2

CDR3 protein: ASSSGQSSYEQY
J gene: TRBJ2-7
V gene: TRBV18

CDR3 protein: ASSLGNEQF
J gene: TRBJ2-1
V gene: TRBV12-3/TRBV12-4

CDR3 protein: ASSQQGQGFEKLF
J gene: TRBJ1-4
V gene: TRBV4-1

CDR3 protein: ASSYEGRWTIY
J gene: TRBJ1-3
V gene: TRBV2

CDR3 protein: ASSQAQTYEQY
J gene: TRBJ2-7
V gene: TRBV3-1/TRBV3-2

CDR3 protein: AWEDRDSYSPLH
J gene: TRBJ1-6
V gene: TRBV30

CDR3 protein: ASSVGVLPDTQY
J gene: TRBJ2-3
V gene: TRBV2

CDR3 protein: ASRGFGGINDEQY
J gene: TRBJ2-7
V gene: TRBV25-1

CDR3 protein: AWISKGGSGNTIY
J gene: TRBJ1-3
V gene: TRBV30

CDR3 protein: ASSPLRGVTGGANVLT
J gene: TRBJ2-6
V gene: TRBV6-6

CDR3 protein: ASGQGRVLSNQPQH
J gene: TRBJ1-5
V gene: TRBV19

CDR3 protein: ASNAGQSTDTQY
J gene: TRBJ2-3
V gene: TRBV6-5

CDR3 protein: ATNRVAGNTIY
J gene: TRBJ1-3
V gene: TRBV28

CDR3 protein: ASSYGPGITEAF
J gene: TRBJ1-1
V gene: TRBV6-5

CDR3 protein: ASSLGPTEAF
J gene: TRBJ1-1
V gene: TRBV5-1

CDR3 protein: ASSLGASARAGTEAF
J gene: TRBJ1-1
V gene: TRBV11-2

CDR3 protein: ASSPGGGRDYGYT
J gene: TRBJ1-2
V gene: TRBV3-1/TRBV3-2

CDR3 protein: AISQGATNYGYT
J gene: TRBJ1-2
V gene: TRBV10-3

CDR3 protein: ASSMARSYNEQF
J gene: TRBJ2-1
V gene: TRBV19

CDR3 protein: ASSPRTSGPTDTQY
J gene: TRBJ2-3
V gene: TRBV7-8

CDR3 protein: ASSLTGESPLH
J gene: TRBJ1-6
V gene: TRBV7-9

CDR3 protein: ASSDGGSSYNEQF
J gene: TRBJ2-1
V gene: TRBV9

CDR3 protein: ASSRQGKGNTIY
J gene: TRBJ1-3
V gene: TRBV6-5

CDR3 protein: SASGLLGIAEAF
J gene: TRBJ1-1
V gene: TRBV20-1

CDR3 protein: ASSPTGWGEAF
J gene: TRBJ1-1
V gene: TRBV9

CDR3 protein: ASSDRGRPNQPQH
J gene: TRBJ1-5
V gene: TRBV27

CDR3 protein: ASSVGLTGGYEQY
J gene: TRBJ2-7
V gene: TRBV9

CDR3 protein: ASSLFGASGNTIY
J gene: TRBJ1-3
V gene: TRBV5-1

CDR3 protein: ASSFQGKQY
J gene: TRBJ2-7
V gene: TRBV5-4

CDR3 protein: ATSRDPGAQETQY
J gene: TRBJ2-5
V gene: TRBV15

CDR3 protein: ASSVSGTSNEKLF
J gene: TRBJ1-4
V gene: TRBV9

CDR3 protein: ASSQPSGSVTGELF
J gene: TRBJ2-2
V gene: TRBV4-2

CDR3 protein: ASSSLRGTYGYT
J gene: TRBJ1-2
V gene: TRBV2

CDR3 protein: ASSLETSGSSSYNEQF
J gene: TRBJ2-1
V gene: TRBV4-2

CDR3 protein: ASSLVTGGVYTEAF
J gene: TRBJ1-1
V gene: TRBV11-3

CDR3 protein: ASSLAETQY
J gene: TRBJ2-5
V gene: TRBV3-1/TRBV3-2

CDR3 protein: ASSPFGGSTEAF
J gene: TRBJ1-1
V gene: TRBV27

CDR3 protein: ASSPSGAGFEQF
J gene: TRBJ2-1
V gene: TRBV7-8

CDR3 protein: AWSTGGGGTYGYT
J gene: TRBJ1-2
V gene: TRBV30

CDR3 protein: AWSAPEGGLGYT
J gene: TRBJ1-2
V gene: TRBV30

CDR3 protein: ASSSTSGGAEEQF
J gene: TRBJ2-1
V gene: TRBV7-8

CDR3 protein: ASSVGPPQETQY
J gene: TRBJ2-5
V gene: TRBV9

CDR3 protein: SARPPGAHNEKLF
J gene: TRBJ1-4
V gene: TRBV29-1

CDR3 protein: ASSPENTAGELF
J gene: TRBJ2-2
V gene: TRBV5-1

CDR3 protein: ASSQQPSNEKLF
J gene: TRBJ1-4
V gene: TRBV5-1

CDR3 protein: ASSLEGSSPDTQY
J gene: TRBJ2-3
V gene: TRBV7-2

CDR3 protein: ASGQQGGPLH
J gene: TRBJ1-6
V gene: TRBV12-5

CDR3 protein: ASSYERPNTEAF
J gene: TRBJ1-1
V gene: TRBV6-5

CDR3 protein: ASSYWGSGANVLT
J gene: TRBJ2-6
V gene: TRBV6-2/TRBV6-3

CDR3 protein: AWSVWEGPQH
J gene: TRBJ1-5
V gene: TRBV30